This T cell receptor (beta chain) is drawn from a study of control samples from healthy donors and cancer patients. TCRdb's table, derived via immunoSEQ multiplex PCR, lists solely in-frame clones and lacks some. The data contain fewer than 200,000 clones, just under 95% of them seen just once; the ten biggest clones take up around 1.6%. Trimming pared 5 bases from V and 3 bases from J, leaving 5 bases between. The CDR3 loop spans 11 amino acids. The V gene's germline CDR1 is MNHEY and CDR2 SVGAGI. Input material: blood. The clonotype comes from a young man in good health. This chain links TRBV6-5 with TRBJ2-7; unclear D gene. CDR3 in DNA: TGTGCCAGCAGTCACTACTACGAGCAGTACTTC. Translated, it gives CASSHYYEQYF.